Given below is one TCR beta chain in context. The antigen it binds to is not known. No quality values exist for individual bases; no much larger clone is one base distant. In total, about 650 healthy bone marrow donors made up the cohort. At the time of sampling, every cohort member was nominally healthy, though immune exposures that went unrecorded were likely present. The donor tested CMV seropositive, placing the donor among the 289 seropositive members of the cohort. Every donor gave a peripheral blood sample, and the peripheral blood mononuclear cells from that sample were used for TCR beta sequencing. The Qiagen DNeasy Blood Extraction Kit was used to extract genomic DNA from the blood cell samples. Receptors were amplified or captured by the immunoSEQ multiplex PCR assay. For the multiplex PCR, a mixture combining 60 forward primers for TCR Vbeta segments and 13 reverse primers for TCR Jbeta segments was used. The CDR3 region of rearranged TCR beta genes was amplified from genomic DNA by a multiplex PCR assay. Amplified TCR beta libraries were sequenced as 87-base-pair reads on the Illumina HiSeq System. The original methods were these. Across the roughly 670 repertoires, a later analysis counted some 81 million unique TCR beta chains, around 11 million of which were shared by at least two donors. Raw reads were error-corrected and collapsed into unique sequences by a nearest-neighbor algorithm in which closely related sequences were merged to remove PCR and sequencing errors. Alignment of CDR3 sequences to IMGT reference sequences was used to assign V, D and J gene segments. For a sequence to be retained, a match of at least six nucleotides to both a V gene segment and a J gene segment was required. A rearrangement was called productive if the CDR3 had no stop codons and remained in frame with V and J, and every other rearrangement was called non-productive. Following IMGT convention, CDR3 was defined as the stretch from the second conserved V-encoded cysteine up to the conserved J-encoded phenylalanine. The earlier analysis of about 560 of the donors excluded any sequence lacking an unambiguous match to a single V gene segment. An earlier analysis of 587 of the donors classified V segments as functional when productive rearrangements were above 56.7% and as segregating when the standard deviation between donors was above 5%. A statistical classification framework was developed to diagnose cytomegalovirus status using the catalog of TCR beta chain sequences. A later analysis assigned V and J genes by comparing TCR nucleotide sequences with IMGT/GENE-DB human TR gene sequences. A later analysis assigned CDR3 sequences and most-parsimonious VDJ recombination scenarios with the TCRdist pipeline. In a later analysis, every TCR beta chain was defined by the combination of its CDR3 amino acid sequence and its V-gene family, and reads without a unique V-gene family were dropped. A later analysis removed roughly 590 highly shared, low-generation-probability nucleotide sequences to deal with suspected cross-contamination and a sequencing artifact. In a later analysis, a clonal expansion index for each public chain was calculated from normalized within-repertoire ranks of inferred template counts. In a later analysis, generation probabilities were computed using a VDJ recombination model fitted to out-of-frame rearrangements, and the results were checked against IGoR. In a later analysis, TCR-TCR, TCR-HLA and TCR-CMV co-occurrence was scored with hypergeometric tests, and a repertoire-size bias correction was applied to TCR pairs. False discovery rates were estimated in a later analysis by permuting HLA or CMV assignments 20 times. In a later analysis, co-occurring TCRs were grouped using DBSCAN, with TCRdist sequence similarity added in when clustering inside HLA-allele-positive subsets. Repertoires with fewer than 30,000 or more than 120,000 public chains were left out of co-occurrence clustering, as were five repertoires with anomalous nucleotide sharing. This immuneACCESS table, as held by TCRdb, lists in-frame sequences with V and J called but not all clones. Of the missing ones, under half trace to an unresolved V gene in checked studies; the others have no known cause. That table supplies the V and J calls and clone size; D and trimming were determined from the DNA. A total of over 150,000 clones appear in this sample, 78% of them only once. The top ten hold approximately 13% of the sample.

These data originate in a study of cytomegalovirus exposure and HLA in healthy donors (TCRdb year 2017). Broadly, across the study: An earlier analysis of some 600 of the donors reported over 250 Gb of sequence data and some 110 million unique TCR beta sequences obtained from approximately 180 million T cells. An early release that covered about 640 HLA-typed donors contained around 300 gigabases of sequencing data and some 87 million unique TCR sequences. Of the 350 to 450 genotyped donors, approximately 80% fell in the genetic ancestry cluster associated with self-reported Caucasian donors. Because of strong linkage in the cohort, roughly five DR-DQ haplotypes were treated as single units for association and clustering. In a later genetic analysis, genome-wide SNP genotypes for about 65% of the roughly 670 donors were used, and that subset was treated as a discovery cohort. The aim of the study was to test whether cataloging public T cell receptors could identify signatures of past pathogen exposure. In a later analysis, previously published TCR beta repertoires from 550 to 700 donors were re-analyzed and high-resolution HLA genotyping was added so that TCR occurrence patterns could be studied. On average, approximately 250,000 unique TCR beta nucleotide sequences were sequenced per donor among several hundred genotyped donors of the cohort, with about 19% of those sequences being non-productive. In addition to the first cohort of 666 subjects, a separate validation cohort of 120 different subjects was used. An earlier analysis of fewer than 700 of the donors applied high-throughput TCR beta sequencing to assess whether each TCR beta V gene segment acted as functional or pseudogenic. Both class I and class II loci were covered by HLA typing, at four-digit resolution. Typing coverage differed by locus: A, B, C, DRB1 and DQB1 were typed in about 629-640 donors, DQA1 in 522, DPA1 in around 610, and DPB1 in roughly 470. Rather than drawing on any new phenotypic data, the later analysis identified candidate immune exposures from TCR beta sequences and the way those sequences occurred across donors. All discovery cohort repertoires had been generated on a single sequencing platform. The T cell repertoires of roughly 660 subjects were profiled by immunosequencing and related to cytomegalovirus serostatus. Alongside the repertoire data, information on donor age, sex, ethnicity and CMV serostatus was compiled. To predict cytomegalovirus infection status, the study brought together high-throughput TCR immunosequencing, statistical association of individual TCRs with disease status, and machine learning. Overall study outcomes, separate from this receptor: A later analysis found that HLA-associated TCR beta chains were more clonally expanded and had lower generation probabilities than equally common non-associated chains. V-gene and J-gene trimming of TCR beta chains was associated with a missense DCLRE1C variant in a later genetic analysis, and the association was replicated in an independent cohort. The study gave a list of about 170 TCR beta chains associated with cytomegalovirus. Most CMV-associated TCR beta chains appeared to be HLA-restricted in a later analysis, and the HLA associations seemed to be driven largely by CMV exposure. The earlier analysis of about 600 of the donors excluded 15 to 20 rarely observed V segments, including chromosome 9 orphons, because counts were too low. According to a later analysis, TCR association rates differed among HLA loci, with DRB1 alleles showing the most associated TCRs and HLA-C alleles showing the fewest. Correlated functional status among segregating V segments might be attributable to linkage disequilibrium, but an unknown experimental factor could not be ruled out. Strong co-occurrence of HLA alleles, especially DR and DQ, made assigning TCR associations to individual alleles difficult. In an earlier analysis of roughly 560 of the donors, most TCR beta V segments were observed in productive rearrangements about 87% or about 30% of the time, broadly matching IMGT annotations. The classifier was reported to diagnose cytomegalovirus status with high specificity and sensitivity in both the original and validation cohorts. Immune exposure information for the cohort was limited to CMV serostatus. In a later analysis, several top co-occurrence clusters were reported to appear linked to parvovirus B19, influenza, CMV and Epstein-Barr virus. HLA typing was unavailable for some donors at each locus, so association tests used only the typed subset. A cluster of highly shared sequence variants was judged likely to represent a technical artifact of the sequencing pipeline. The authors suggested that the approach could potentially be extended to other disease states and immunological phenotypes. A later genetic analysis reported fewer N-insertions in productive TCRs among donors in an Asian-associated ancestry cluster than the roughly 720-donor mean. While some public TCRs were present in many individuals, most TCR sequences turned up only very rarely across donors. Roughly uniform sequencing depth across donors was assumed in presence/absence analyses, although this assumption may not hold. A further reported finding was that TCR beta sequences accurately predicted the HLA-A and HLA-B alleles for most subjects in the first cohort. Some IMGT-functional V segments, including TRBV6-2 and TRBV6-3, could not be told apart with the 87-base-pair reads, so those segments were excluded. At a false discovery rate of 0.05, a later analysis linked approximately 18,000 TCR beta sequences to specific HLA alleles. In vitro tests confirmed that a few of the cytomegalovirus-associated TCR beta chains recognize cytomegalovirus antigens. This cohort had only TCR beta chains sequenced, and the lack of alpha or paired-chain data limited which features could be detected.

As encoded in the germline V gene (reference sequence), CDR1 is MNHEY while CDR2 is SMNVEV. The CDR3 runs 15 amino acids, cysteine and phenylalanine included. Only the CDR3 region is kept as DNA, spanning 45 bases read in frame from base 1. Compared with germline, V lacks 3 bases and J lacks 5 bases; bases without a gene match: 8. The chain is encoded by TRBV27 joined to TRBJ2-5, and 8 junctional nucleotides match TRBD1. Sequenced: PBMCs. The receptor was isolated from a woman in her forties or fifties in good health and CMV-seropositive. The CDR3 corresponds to CASSLIAGGFETQYF. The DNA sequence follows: TGTGCCAGCAGTTTGATAGCAGGGGGCTTTGAGACCCAGTACTTC.